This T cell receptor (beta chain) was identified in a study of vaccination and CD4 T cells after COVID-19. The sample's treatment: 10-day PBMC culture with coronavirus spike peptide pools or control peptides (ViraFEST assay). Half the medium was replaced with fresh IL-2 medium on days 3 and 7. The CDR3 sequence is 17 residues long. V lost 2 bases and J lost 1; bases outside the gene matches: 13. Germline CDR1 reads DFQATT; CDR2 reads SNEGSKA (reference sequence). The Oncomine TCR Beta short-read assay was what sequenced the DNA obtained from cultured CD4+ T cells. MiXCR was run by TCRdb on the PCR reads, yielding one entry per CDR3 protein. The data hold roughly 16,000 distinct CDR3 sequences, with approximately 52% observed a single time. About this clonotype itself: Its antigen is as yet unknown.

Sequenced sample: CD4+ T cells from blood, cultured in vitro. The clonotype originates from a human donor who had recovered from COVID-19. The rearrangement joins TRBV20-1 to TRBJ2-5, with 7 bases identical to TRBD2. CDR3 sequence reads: CSARNRLGSGFQETQYF. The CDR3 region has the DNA TGCAGTGCTAGAAATCGCTTAGGTAGCGGGTTCCAAGAGACCCAGTACTTC.